This T cell receptor beta chain was retrieved from a study of immune heterogeneity within non-small cell lung tumors. Template came from bulk tumor genomic DNA, at approximately 640 ng per sample. In surgery, several biopsies were collected from each primary tumor at widely spaced sites. Curative surgery was performed on patients who had untreated, newly diagnosed non-small cell lung cancer. Donors were newly diagnosed non-small cell lung cancer patients having surgery with curative intent. Amplification of TCR beta CDR3 was performed by multiplex PCR with 32 V and 13 J primers. TCRdb redid the calling of the multiplex PCR reads with MiXCR, one entry per CDR3 protein. The sample lists around 5,100 distinct CDR3 sequences; 20% to 25% were seen once. This clonotype is medium-sized within its sample. This CDR3 spans 15 amino acids. Between the trimmed V and J ends, which lost 2 bases and 6 bases, there was a span of 17 bases. CDR1 SGHAT and CDR2 FQNNGV come from the germline V gene.

The receptor comes from a man between 60 and 70 years old with non-small cell lung cancer. J is TRBJ2-7 and V is TRBV11-2; D may be TRBD1 (5 bases). Sequencing was performed on lung tumor tissue. CDR3 sequence reads: CASSLQGLSSAEQYF. As DNA, the CDR3 is TGTGCCAGCAGCTTACAGGGTCTTTCCTCCGCCGAGCAGTACTTC. The full variable domain, its missing parts supplied by reference TRBV11-2 and TRBJ2-7, is EAGVAQSPRYKIIEKRQSVAFWCNPISGHATLYWYQQILGQGPKLLIQFQNNGVVDDSQLPKDRFSAERLKGVDSTLKIQPAKLEDSAVYLCASSLQGLSSAEQYFGPGTRLTVT.